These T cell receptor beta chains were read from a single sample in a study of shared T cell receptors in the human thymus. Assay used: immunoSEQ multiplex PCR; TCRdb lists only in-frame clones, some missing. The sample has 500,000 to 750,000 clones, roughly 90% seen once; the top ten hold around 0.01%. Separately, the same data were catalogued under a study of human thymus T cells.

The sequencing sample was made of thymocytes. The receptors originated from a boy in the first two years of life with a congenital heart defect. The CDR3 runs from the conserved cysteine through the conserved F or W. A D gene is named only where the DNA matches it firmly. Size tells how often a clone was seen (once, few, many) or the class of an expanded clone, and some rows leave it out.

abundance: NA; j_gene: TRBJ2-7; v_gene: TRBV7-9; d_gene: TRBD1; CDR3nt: TGTGCCAGCAGGGGTACGGCAGGGGGCAACGAGCAGTACTTC; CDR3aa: CASRGTAGGNEQYF
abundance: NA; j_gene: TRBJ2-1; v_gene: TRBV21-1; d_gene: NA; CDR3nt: TGTGCCAGCAGCCCAGGGGGGCTGGGGACAGTCCACAATGAGCAGTTCTTC; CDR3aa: CASSPGGLGTVHNEQFF
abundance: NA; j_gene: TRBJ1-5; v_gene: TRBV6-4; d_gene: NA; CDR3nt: TGTGCCAGCAGTGTGGGGGGGGCAGGACCCCGCAATCAGCCCCAGCATTTT; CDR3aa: CASSVGGAGPRNQPQHF
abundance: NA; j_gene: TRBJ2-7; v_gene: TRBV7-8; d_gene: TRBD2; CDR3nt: TGTGCCAGCAGCTTAGTAAAGCGGGGTAGCTCCTACGAGCAGTACTTC; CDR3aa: CASSLVKRGSSYEQYF
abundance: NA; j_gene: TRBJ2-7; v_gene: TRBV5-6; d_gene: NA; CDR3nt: TGTGCCAGCAGCGGATCTACAGGGCCCTTCTCCTACGAGCAGTACTTC; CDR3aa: CASSGSTGPFSYEQYF
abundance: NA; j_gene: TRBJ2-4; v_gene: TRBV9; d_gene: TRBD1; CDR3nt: TGTGCCAGCAGCGTAGGATCAGGGGGAGAGGCCAAAAACATTCAGTACTTC; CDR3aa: CASSVGSGGEAKNIQYF
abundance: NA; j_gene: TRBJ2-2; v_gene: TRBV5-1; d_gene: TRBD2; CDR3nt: TGCGCCAGCAGCTTGGGGGGGACTAGCGGGAGTCACACCGGGGAGCTGTTTTTT; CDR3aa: CASSLGGTSGSHTGELFF
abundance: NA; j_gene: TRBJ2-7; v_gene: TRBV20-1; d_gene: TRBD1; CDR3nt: TGCAGTGCCCGAACAGGGGCCGGGCAGTACTTC; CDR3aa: CSARTGAGQYF
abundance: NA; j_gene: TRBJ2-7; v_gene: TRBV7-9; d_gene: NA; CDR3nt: TGTGCCAGCAGCCCCGAGGGTCTGACAAATTCCTACGAGCAGTACTTC; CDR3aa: CASSPEGLTNSYEQYF
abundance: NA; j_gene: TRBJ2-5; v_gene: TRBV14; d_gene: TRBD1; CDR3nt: TGTGCCAGCAGCCAAGGACACAGGGGGCTCCAGTACTTC; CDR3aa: CASSQGHRGLQYF
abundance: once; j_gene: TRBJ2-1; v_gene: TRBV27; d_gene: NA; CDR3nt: TGTGCCAGCATCCCTAGGACTGGCTACAATGAGCAGTTCTTC; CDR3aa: CASIPRTGYNEQFF
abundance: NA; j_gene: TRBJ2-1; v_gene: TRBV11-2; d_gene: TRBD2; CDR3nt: TGTGCCAGCAGCTTCCGGCTAGCGGTCAATGAGCAGTTCTTC; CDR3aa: CASSFRLAVNEQFF
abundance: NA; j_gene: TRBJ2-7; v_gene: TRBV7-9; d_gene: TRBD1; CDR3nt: TGTGCCAGCAGCTTAGTTGACAGGGACGAGCAGTACTTC; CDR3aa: CASSLVDRDEQYF
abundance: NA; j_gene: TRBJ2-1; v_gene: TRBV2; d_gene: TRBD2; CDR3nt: TGTGCCAGCAGTGTGGGGGGAGGGCCTATATATGAGCAGTTCTTC; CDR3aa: CASSVGGGPIYEQFF
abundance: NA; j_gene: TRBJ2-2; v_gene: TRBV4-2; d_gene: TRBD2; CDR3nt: TGTGCCAGCAGCCCCCGCCCCCTTTGGCGGGAGCCCACCGGGGAGCTGTTTTTT; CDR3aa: CASSPRPLWREPTGELFF
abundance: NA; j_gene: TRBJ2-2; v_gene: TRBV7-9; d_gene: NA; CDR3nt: TGTGCCAGCAGCCCACTGGAGAACGGGGAGCTGTTTTTT; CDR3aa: CASSPLENGELFF
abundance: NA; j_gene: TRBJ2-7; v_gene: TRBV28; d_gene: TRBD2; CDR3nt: TGTGCCAGCAGCCCACGCCGGGGACTAGCGGGCTCCTACGAGCAGTACTTC; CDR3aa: CASSPRRGLAGSYEQYF
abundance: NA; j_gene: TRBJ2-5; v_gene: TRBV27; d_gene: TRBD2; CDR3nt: TGTGCCAGCAGCCGCCTTAGGGGCGGGAGGCTGGGGGAGACCCAGTACTTC; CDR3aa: CASSRLRGGRLGETQYF
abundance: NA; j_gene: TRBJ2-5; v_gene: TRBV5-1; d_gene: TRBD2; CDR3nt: TGCGCCAGCGAAGGAATTAGCGGGAGGGAACAAGAGACCCAGTACTTC; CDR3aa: CASEGISGREQETQYF
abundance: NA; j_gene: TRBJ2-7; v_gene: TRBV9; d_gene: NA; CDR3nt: TGTGCCAGCACCACGTCGGGCGGGATAGGGTCCTACGAGCAGTACTTC; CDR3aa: CASTTSGGIGSYEQYF
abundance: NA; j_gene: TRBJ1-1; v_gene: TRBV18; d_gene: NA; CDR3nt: TGTGCCAGCTCACCTACCCCAGGGCGGAAGAACACTGAAGCTTTCTTT; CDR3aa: CASSPTPGRKNTEAFF
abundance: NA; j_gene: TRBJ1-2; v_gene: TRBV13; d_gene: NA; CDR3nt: TGTGCCAGCAGCTTAGGGACAGAATCGGCTGGCTACACCTTC; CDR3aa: CASSLGTESAGYTF
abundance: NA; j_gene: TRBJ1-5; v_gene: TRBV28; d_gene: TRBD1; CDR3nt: TGTGCCAGCCAGGGACAGGGGGCAGGTAGCAATCAGCCCCAGCATTTT; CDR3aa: CASQGQGAGSNQPQHF